This T cell receptor (beta chain) was sequenced during a study of blood T cell repertoires in COVID-19. Trimming took 6 bases from V and 7 from J, leaving 18 bases between them. Germline V gives CDR1 ENHRY, CDR2 SYGVKD. CDR3 length: 15 residues. Original processing notes: Estimation of nucleated cell counts was performed using reference gene primer amplification. Some clones are missing from TCRdb's copy, which holds only in-frame ones; the method was immunoSEQ multiplex PCR. V and J calls plus clone size are reproduced from that table; the DNA served to infer D and trimming. This table has roughly 100,000 clones, around 73% appearing once.

V is TRBV10-3 and J is TRBJ1-4; possible D gene TRBD1, 5 bases. Material: peripheral blood. The sequence came from a man in his 60s with active or convalescent COVID-19. CDR3 sequence: CAISRGARTGEKLFF. In nucleotides, the CDR3 is TGTGCCATCAGCCGCGGGGCCAGAACTGGTGAAAAACTGTTTTTT.